The present entry profiles one T cell receptor beta chain with its context. The sample comes from a study of T cell changes during pregnancy in multiple sclerosis. Only in-frame clones appear in the TCRdb table, and some are missing; sequencing was by immunoSEQ multiplex PCR. This table has 35,000 to 50,000 clones, approximately 90% appearing once. Germline CDR1 SGHRS, CDR2 YFSETQ. The CDR3 runs 16 residues. V shed 0 bases, J shed 1 base, and the junction held 3 bases outside the gene matches. The sequenced sample was CD4+ T cells from peripheral blood mononuclear cells, obtained after pregnancy. V usage is TRBV5-1 and J usage is TRBJ2-5; 10 nucleotides line up with TRBD2. The clonotype was recovered from a female donor with multiple sclerosis, enrolled in a pregnancy study. CDR3 bases: TGCGCCAGCAGCTTGGGACTAGCGGGCATCCAAGAGACCCAGTACTTC. Amino acids: CASSLGLAGIQETQYF.